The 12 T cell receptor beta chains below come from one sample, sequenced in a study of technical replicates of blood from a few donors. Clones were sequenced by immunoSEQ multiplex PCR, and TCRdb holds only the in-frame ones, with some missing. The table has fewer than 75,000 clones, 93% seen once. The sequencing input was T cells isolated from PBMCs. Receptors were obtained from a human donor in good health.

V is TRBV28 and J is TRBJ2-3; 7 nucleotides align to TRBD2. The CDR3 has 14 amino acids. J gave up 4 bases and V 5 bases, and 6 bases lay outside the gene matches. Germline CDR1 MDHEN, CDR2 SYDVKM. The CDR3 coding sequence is TGTGCCAGCAGTCTGGGGGGGAGGGCAGATACGCAGTATTTT. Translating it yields CASSLGGRADTQYF.

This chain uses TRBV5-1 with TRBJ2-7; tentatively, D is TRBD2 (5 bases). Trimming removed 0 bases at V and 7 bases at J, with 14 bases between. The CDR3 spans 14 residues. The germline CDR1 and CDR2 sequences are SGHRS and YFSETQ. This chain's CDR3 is CASSLALGSGEQYF. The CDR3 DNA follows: TGCGCCAGCAGCTTGGCCTTGGGGTCGGGAGAGCAGTACTTC.

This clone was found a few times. Here the CDR3 DNA reads TGTGCTAGTGGTTTGGTACTAAGCGGGAGGCACAATGAGCAGTTCTTC. Its translation: CASGLVLSGRHNEQFF. The V call is TRBV12-5, the J call TRBJ2-1; 9 bases line up with TRBD2. After removal of 0 bases from V and 5 bases from J, the junction contained 5 bases not matched to a gene. The germline gives CDR1 LGHNT, CDR2 FRNRAP. CDR3 length: 16 amino acids.

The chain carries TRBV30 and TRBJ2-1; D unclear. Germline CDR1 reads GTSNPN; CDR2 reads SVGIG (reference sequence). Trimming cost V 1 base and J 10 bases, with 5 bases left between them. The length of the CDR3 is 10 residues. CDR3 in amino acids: CAWSGREQFF. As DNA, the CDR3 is TGTGCCTGGAGTGGGAGAGAGCAGTTCTTC.

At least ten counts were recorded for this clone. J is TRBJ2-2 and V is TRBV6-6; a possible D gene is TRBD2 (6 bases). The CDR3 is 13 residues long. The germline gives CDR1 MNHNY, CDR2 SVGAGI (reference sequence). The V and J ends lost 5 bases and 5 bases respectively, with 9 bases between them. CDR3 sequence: CASSGLQTGELFF. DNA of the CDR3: TGTGCCAGCAGTGGACTACAAACCGGGGAGCTGTTTTTT.

The CDR3, as DNA: TGTGCCAGCAGTGACGGGGCGGGGCTCACTGAAGCTTTCTTT. Encoded protein: CASSDGAGLTEAFF. The V and J genes are TRBV27 and TRBJ1-1; perhaps TRBD1 as D (5 bases). Germline V gene lookup returns CDR1 MNHEY and CDR2 SMNVEV (reference sequence). The V and J ends lost 5 bases and 4 bases respectively, with 14 bases between them. This CDR3 has 14 amino acids.

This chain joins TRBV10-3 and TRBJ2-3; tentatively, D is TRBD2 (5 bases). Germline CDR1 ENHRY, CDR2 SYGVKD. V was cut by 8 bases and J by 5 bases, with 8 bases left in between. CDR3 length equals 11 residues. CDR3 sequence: CAIRGQDTQYF. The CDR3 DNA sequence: TGTGCCATCCGGGGTCAAGATACGCAGTATTTT.

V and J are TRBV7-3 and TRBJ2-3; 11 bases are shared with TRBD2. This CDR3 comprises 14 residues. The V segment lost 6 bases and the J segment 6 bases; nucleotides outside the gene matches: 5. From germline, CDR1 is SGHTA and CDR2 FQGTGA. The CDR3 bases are TGTGCCAGCAGTTCGGGACTAGCGGCGGATACGCAGTATTTT. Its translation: CASSSGLAADTQYF.

The CDR3 loop reads CASSLAPGHGNTIYF. CDR3 in DNA: TGTGCCAGCAGCTTGGCCCCAGGGCATGGAAACACCATATATTTT. The chain employs TRBV5-6 and TRBJ1-3; the D gene is possibly TRBD1 (5 bases). V was clipped by 0 bases and J by 3 bases, with 10 bases between them. Germline lookup yields CDR1 SGHDT and CDR2 YYEEEE. The CDR3 is 15 amino acids.

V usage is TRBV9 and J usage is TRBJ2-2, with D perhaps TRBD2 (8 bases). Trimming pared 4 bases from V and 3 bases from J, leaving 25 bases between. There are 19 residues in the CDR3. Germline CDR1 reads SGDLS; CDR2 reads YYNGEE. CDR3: CASSPHYRGGQLYTGELFF. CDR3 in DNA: TGTGCCAGCAGCCCTCACTACCGGGGGGGACAGCTATACACCGGGGAGCTGTTTTTT.

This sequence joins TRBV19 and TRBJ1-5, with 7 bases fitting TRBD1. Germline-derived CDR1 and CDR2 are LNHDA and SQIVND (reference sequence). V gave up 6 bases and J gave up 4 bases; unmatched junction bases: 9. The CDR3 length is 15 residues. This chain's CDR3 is CASSRGSPWNQPQHF. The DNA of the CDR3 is TGTGCCAGTAGCAGGGGGTCGCCCTGGAATCAGCCCCAGCATTTT.

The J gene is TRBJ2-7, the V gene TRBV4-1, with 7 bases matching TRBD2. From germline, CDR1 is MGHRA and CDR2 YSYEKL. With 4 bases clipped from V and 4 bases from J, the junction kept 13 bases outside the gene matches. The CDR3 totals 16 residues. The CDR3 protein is CASSPRGGRGRYEQYF. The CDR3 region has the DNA TGCGCCAGCAGCCCACGGGGCGGGAGAGGTAGGTACGAGCAGTACTTC.